The rows below give T cell receptor beta chains drawn from one sample of a study of radiotherapy plus CTLA-4 blockade in lung cancer. Some clones are missing from TCRdb's copy, which holds only in-frame ones; the method was immunoSEQ multiplex PCR. This sample has fewer than 85,000 clones, with 70% to 90% found just once. The sample was peripheral blood, taken from a patient treated with radiotherapy plus ipilimumab. Receptors originate from a human donor with non-small cell lung cancer who had stable disease on radiotherapy plus ipilimumab. Each CDR3 is given with its conserved first and last residue. D genes are given only for firm matches. The size of a clone is reported for some rows only, either as once, few or many, or as a class for expanded clones.

d_call	v_call	j_call	clone_size	cdr3_aa	cdr3_nt
NA	TRBV7-9	TRBJ1-6	NA	CASSLGGVDSPLHF	TGTGCCAGCAGCTTAGGGGGGGTTGATTCACCCCTCCACTTT
TRBD1	TRBV5-4	TRBJ1-6	NA	CASSSRGGASYNSPLHF	TGTGCCAGCAGCTCTCGAGGGGGCGCGTCCTATAATTCACCCCTCCACTTT
NA	TRBV29-1	TRBJ2-1	NA	CSGRENEQFF	TGCAGCGGCAGGGAAAATGAGCAGTTCTTC
NA	TRBV27	TRBJ2-5	NA	CASSLSGILPQYF	TGTGCCAGCAGTTTATCGGGGATCTTGCCCCAGTACTTC
TRBD1	TRBV7-9	TRBJ2-2	NA	CASSLTGNPGELFF	TGTGCCAGCAGCCTGACAGGGAACCCCGGGGAGCTGTTTTTT
NA	TRBV11-2	TRBJ2-5	NA	CASSLEGETQYF	TGTGCCAGCAGCTTGGAGGGAGAGACCCAGTACTTC
NA	TRBV25-1	TRBJ1-6	NA	CASSEPRPGDNSPLHF	TGTGCCAGCAGTGAACCCCGACCCGGGGACAATTCACCCCTCCACTTT
NA	TRBV30	TRBJ1-1	NA	CAWSGEGTLGTEAFF	TGTGCCTGGAGTGGAGAGGGGACCTTGGGCACTGAAGCTTTCTTT
TRBD1	TRBV6-6	TRBJ2-7	NA	CASSYAERGHYEQYF	TGTGCCAGCAGTTACGCAGAGAGGGGGCACTACGAGCAGTACTTC
TRBD1	TRBV29-1	TRBJ1-2	once	CSFTDRVGDGYTF	TGCAGCTTCACCGACAGGGTAGGGGATGGCTACACCTTC